This T cell receptor beta chain comes out of a study of T cell responses to AZD1222 COVID-19 vaccine. Study findings and constraints: Clonal diversity may have been underestimated, and the donors were mostly white British, with more females than males. Among those given AZD1222, only six were seropositive at baseline. Spike-specific TCR breadth rose after two AZD1222 doses, and depth rose as well.

This clone was picked up one time. The target antigen is unknown. From germline, CDR1 is MNHNY and CDR2 SVGAGI (reference sequence). The CDR3 length is 13 residues. The V end was cut by 7 bases, the J end by 0 bases, with 4 bases between. Second doses that came at about 4 or about 12 weeks were put together. The repertoire was sequenced with immunoSEQ multiplex PCR; TCRdb's copy has only in-frame clones and lacks some. This sample carries approximately 140,000 clones, 80% to 95% of them seen once, and the ten largest clones take approximately 3.7%. The V call is TRBV6-6, the J call TRBJ2-6; no reliable D call. Here the sequenced sample was peripheral blood, taken 28 days after the second AZD1222 dose. The TCR was taken from an adult who received the AZD1222 COVID-19 vaccine. CDR3 nucleotide sequence: TGTGCCAGCACCTACTCTGGGGCCAACGTCCTGACTTTC. Amino acids: CASTYSGANVLTF.